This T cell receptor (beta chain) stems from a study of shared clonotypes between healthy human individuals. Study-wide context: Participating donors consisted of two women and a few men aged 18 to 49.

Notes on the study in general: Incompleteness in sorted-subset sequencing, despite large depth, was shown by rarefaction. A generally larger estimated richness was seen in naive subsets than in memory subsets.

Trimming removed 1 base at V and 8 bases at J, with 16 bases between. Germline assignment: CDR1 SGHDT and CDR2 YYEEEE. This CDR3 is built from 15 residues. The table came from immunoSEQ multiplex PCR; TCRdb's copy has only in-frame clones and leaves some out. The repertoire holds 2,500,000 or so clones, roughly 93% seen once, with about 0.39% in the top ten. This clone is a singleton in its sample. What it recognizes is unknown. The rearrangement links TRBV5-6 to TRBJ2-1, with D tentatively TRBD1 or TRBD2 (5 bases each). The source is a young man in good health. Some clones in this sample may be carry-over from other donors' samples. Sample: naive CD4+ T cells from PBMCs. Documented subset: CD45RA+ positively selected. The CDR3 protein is CASSLFGAPRHEQFF. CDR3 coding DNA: TGTGCCAGCAGCTTGTTCGGGGCTCCACGCCATGAGCAGTTCTTC.